This T cell receptor (beta chain) was found in a study of shared clonotypes between healthy human individuals. The CDR3 length is 12 residues. V lost 2 bases and J 5 bases, leaving 9 bases between the germline ends. Germline V gene data show CDR1 as GTSNPN and CDR2 as SVGIG (reference sequence). Study results and limitations: In four donors, roughly 5.2% of naive CD4 clonotypes appeared in common.

Notes on this clone: The target antigen is unknown.

The protocol was immunoSEQ multiplex PCR, while the TCRdb copy is restricted to in-frame clones and leaves out a portion. This sample has around 700,000 clones, with 55% to 75% found just once. Sequenced sample: memory CD4+ T cells sorted from blood. This sample's subset: CD45RA-negative fraction. This clonotype was sampled from a woman in her thirties in good health. The rearrangement uses TRBV30 and TRBJ1-2, with D unresolved. CDR3 nucleotides: TGTGCCTGGAGTCCACTAACATATGGCTACACCTTC. This codes for CAWSPLTYGYTF.